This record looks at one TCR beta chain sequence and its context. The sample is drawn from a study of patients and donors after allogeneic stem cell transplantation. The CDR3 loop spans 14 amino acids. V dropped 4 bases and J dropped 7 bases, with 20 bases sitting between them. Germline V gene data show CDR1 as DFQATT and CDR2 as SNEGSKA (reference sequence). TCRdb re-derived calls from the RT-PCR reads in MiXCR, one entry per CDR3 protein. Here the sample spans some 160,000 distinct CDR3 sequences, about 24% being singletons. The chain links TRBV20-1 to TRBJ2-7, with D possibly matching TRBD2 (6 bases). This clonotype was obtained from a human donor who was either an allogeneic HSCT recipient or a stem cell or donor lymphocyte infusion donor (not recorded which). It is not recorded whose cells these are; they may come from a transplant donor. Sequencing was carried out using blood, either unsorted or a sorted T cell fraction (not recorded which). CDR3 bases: TGCAGTGCTATTGCGGGACTCGGCTCTCTGGAGCAGTACTTC. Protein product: CSAIAGLGSLEQYF.